Each of the 27 T cell receptor beta chains below was sequenced from the same sample in a study of cytomegalovirus exposure and HLA in healthy donors. TCRdb keeps only in-frame clones here, not all; method: immunoSEQ multiplex PCR. The repertoire holds around 61,000 clones, with around nine tenths as singletons. Sequenced sample: PBMCs. The receptors come from a man aged 18 to 30 in good health and CMV-seronegative.

The sample holds one count of this clone. V is TRBV4-3 and J is TRBJ2-2; 7 nucleotides match TRBD2. The length of the CDR3 is 18 residues. V shed 4 bases and J 2 bases; nucleotides not matched to a gene: 13. Germline V CDR1 and CDR2: LGHNA, YSLEER. This CDR3 is CASSRGGKGGANTGELFF. DNA for the CDR3: TGCGCCAGCAGCCGGGGGGGTAAGGGCGGGGCTAACACCGGGGAGCTGTTTTTT.

This chain connects TRBV19 to TRBJ1-5, with unresolved D. Germline V lookup: CDR1 LNHDA, CDR2 SQIVND (reference sequence). V gave up 7 bases and J gave up 9 bases, with 16 bases separating them. There are 13 residues in the CDR3. Here the CDR3 reads CASKWTSSGPQHF. CDR3 DNA sequence: TGTGCCAGTAAATGGACTTCCAGTGGGCCCCAGCATTTT.

The J gene is TRBJ2-4, the V gene TRBV27; the D gene is possibly TRBD1 (6 bases). In germline, CDR1 is MNHEY, CDR2 SMNVEV (reference sequence). This CDR3 comprises 16 residues. Trimming pared 3 bases from V and 7 bases from J, leaving 19 bases between. The CDR3 DNA reads as TGTGCCAGCAGTTTGTCTACGGACAGACAGAGGAACATTCAGTACTTC. Translation gives CASSLSTDRQRNIQYF.

This clone has a single count. The chain couples TRBV19 to TRBJ1-5; D perhaps matches TRBD1 (6 bases). The V and J ends lost 1 base and 6 bases respectively, with 22 bases between them. Looked up from germline, CDR1 is LNHDA and CDR2 is SQIVND (reference sequence). This CDR3 contains 18 residues. The CDR3 sequence is CASSIGVQGLSVGQPQHF. CDR3 bases: TGTGCCAGTAGTATAGGGGTCCAGGGGTTGAGCGTAGGTCAGCCCCAGCATTTT. Full variable domain (rest looked up from reference TRBV19 and TRBJ1-5): DGGITQSPKYLFRKEGQNVTLSCEQNLNHDAMYWYRQDPGQGLRLIYYSQIVNDFQKGDIAEGYSVSREKKESFPLTVTSAQKNPTAFYLCASSIGVQGLSVGQPQHFGDGTRLSIL.

The V and J genes are TRBV6-5 and TRBJ1-5; D remains unclear. V was cut by 8 bases and J by 0 bases, with 14 bases left in between. Germline V gene lookup returns CDR1 MNHEY and CDR2 SVGAGI. This CDR3 spans 15 amino acids. The chain's CDR3 is CASSRGLYSNQPQHF. The CDR3, as DNA: TGTGCCAGCTCACGCGGGCTCTATAGCAATCAGCCCCAGCATTTT.

In DNA form, the CDR3 reads TGTGCCAGCAGCCGGGGACAGGGAAATGAAAAACTGTTTTTT. Translated, it gives CASSRGQGNEKLFF. The rearrangement uses TRBV5-5 and TRBJ1-4; 9 positions match TRBD1. This CDR3 region has 14 residues. V gave up 4 bases and J gave up 5 bases; unmatched junction bases: 3. Looked up from germline, CDR1 is SGHKS and CDR2 is YYEKEE (reference sequence).

Only a few counts were recorded for this clone. The chain combines TRBV7-9 with TRBJ1-5; weak D call: TRBD1 (5 bases). The CDR3 runs to 17 residues. The V gene lost 3 bases and the J gene lost 1 base, with 16 bases spanning the gap. Germline V gene data show CDR1 as SEHNR and CDR2 as FQNEAQ (reference sequence). The DNA of the CDR3 is TGTGCCAGCAGCTTGGGTTTAAAGGGGCAAAGCAATCAGCCCCAGCATTTT. Its protein is CASSLGLKGQSNQPQHF.

The J gene is TRBJ2-3, the V gene TRBV4-2, with TRBD2 matching over 8 bases. The CDR3 contains 21 residues. The germline V gene encodes CDR1 LGHNA and CDR2 YNFKEQ. Trimming took 3 bases from V and 0 from J; bases not matched to a gene: 20. The CDR3 coding sequence is TGTGCCAGCAGCCACCGTGGGACTAGAGCCTTTACCCCCTCTAGCACAGATACGCAGTATTTT. Translated: CASSHRGTRAFTPSSTDTQYF.

This clone was counted only a few times. The J gene is TRBJ2-5, the V gene TRBV9, with a weak D call TRBD1 (5 bases). The CDR3 extends over 15 amino acids. Germline V gene sequence: CDR1 SGDLS, CDR2 YYNGEE. The germline V and J ends were trimmed by 5 bases and 1 base, with 15 bases remaining between them. The CDR3 is CASSAQGTRQETQYF. In DNA, the CDR3 is TGTGCCAGCAGTGCCCAGGGCACCCGCCAAGAGACCCAGTACTTC.

Note on this clone: Other nucleotide sequences from this sample produce the same CDR3. The chain uses TRBV18 and TRBJ2-7; 7 bases are a match to TRBD2. This CDR3 comprises 14 residues. CDR1 and CDR2 from the germline V gene are KGHSH and LQKENI. V shed 2 bases, J shed 0 bases, and the junction held 1 base outside the gene matches. CDR3 sequence: CASSPSGGSYEQYF. CDR3 in DNA: TGTGCCAGCTCACCATCGGGGGGCTCCTACGAGCAGTACTTC.

The rearrangement uses TRBV7-2 and TRBJ2-1; tentative D call: TRBD1 (6 bases). The length of the CDR3 is 16 residues. The germline CDR1 and CDR2 sequences are SGHTA and FQGNSA. Deletions cut 3 bases from V and 4 bases from J, with 16 bases between. This chain's CDR3 is CASSLRTGKAYNEQFF. CDR3 coding DNA: TGTGCCAGCAGCTTGCGTACAGGGAAAGCGTACAATGAGCAGTTCTTC.

V is TRBV28 and J is TRBJ2-7; TRBD1 might be the D (5 bases). Trimming shortened V by 6 bases and J by 0 bases, and 15 bases separated the two germline ends. The CDR3 is 15 residues long. Looked up from germline, CDR1 is MDHEN and CDR2 is SYDVKM. CDR3 loop: CASRKQVTFSYEQYF. In DNA, the CDR3 is TGTGCCAGCAGGAAACAGGTCACCTTCTCCTACGAGCAGTACTTC.

The chain carries TRBV19 and TRBJ2-3, with 8 bases fitting TRBD1. Germline V lookup: CDR1 LNHDA, CDR2 SQIVND (reference sequence). The CDR3 has 13 residues. V trimming: 6 bases; J trimming: 6 bases; junction bases outside the gene matches: 5. The CDR3 DNA sequence: TGTGCCAGTAGCCTCCGACAGGGGGATACGCAGTATTTT. This sequence encodes CASSLRQGDTQYF. The full variable domain, rest sourced from reference TRBV19 and TRBJ2-3, is DGGITQSPKYLFRKEGQNVTLSCEQNLNHDAMYWYRQDPGQGLRLIYYSQIVNDFQKGDIAEGYSVSREKKESFPLTVTSAQKNPTAFYLCASSLRQGDTQYFGPGTRLTVL.

CDR3 sequence (DNA): TGTGCCAGCAGCGTGGGTAGCCCCTCTCCCGGTGAGCAGTTCTTC. The encoded protein is CASSVGSPSPGEQFF. This sequence joins TRBV9 and TRBJ2-1; D gene ambiguous. Germline V gene lookup returns CDR1 SGDLS and CDR2 YYNGEE. CDR3 size: 15 residues. V lost 2 bases and J lost 9, with 18 bases in between.

The chain uses TRBV4-3 and TRBJ2-3, with TRBD2 identical over 7 bases. Trimming at V came to 8 bases and at J to 3 bases, leaving 8 bases not matched to a gene. Germline V gene data show CDR1 as LGHNA and CDR2 as YSLEER. The CDR3 consists of 14 residues. Here the CDR3 reads CASGYGGETDTQYF. CDR3 coding DNA: TGCGCCAGCGGCTATGGGGGGGAGACAGATACGCAGTATTTT.

J is TRBJ2-2 and V is TRBV4-3, with TRBD1 matching over 7 bases. Per the germline V gene, CDR1 is LGHNA and CDR2 is YSLEER. This CDR3 spans 16 amino acids. J was trimmed by 5 bases and V by 0 bases; bases with no gene match: 6. The CDR3 loop is CASSQDYRGETGELFF. The CDR3 DNA sequence: TGCGCCAGCAGCCAAGACTACAGGGGTGAAACCGGGGAGCTGTTTTTT.

This rearrangement joins TRBV2 to TRBJ2-5; 11 bases agree with TRBD1. The CDR3 contains 16 residues. J was trimmed by 8 bases and V by 5 bases; bases with no gene match: 13. Per germline, CDR1 SNHLY and CDR2 FYNNEI. For the CDR3, the DNA is TGTGCCAGCAGTTCGGGACAGGGGGATTTTTTAAATACCCAGTACTTC. The encoded protein is CASSSGQGDFLNTQYF.

V and J are TRBV15 and TRBJ2-7; TRBD2 might be the D (6 bases). Between the trimmed V and J ends, which lost 0 bases and 0 bases, there was a span of 9 bases. Germline V gene data show CDR1 as LNHNV and CDR2 as YYDKDF (reference sequence). The CDR3 length is 15 residues. The CDR3 reads CATSREAGGSYEQYF. CDR3 nucleotides: TGTGCCACCAGCAGAGAGGCCGGGGGCTCCTACGAGCAGTACTTC.

This clone was counted a single time. This chain links TRBV28 with TRBJ2-5; TRBD1 matches 9 bases. Trimming cost V 5 bases and J 2 bases; bases outside gene matches: 6. The CDR3 runs 15 residues. Germline V gives CDR1 MDHEN, CDR2 SYDVKM. The CDR3 protein is CASSTDRGSQETQYF. The CDR3 DNA reads as TGTGCCAGCAGTACCGACAGGGGGTCTCAAGAGACCCAGTACTTC.

The chain uses TRBV7-2 and TRBJ2-3, with D perhaps matching TRBD1 (6 bases). The CDR3 is 15 residues long. V lost 5 bases and J lost 7, with 19 bases in between. CDR1 is SGHTA, CDR2 FQGNSA, per germline. CDR3: CASSLSTGSAYTQYF. For the CDR3, the DNA is TGTGCCAGCAGCCTAAGTACAGGGAGTGCATATACGCAGTATTTT.

The chain links TRBV6-1 to TRBJ2-7, with D maybe TRBD2 (5 bases). Germline CDR1 MNHNS, CDR2 SASEGT. V was pared by 6 bases and J by 4 bases, with 16 bases between. The CDR3 is 14 residues long. The CDR3 sequence: CASRVWLAQYEQYF. CDR3 DNA: TGTGCCAGCAGGGTTTGGCTAGCCCAATACGAGCAGTACTTC.

The chain recombines TRBV9 with TRBJ2-3; 7 bases fit TRBD2. Germline V gene lookup returns CDR1 SGDLS and CDR2 YYNGEE. The V segment lost 7 bases and the J segment 0 bases; nucleotides outside the gene matches: 5. This CDR3 spans 14 amino acids. CDR3 nucleotides: TGTGCCAGCTCGGCGGGAGCTAGCACAGATACGCAGTATTTT. Protein: CASSAGASTDTQYF.

The V gene is TRBV15, the J gene TRBJ1-1; weak D call: TRBD1 (5 bases). There are 15 residues in the CDR3. Germline loops: CDR1 LNHNV, CDR2 YYDKDF (reference sequence). Trimming took 5 bases from V and 4 from J, leaving 17 bases between them. CDR3 sequence reads: CATSGRSGGTTEAFF. CDR3 in DNA: TGTGCCACCAGCGGCCGGAGCGGGGGTACCACTGAAGCTTTCTTT.

The genes are TRBV7-9 and TRBJ2-5; TRBD2 matches 11 bases. The J segment lost 3 bases and the V segment lost 1 base, leaving 7 bases of the junction unmatched. Germline V gene data show CDR1 as SEHNR and CDR2 as FQNEAQ (reference sequence). This CDR3 region has 17 residues. As DNA, the CDR3 is TGTGCCAGCAGCTTAGAGGCTAGCGGGAGGAATGAAGAGACCCAGTACTTC. Translating gives CASSLEASGRNEETQYF. Variable domain in full (rest from reference TRBV7-9 and TRBJ2-5): DTGVSQNPRHKITKRGQNVTFRCDPISEHNRLYWYRQTLGQGPEFLTYFQNEAQLEKSRLLSDRFSAERPKGSFSTLEIQRTEQGDSAMYLCASSLEASGRNEETQYFGPGTRLLVL.

The V call is TRBV6-1, the J call TRBJ2-7; tentative D call: TRBD1 (6 bases). V shed 8 bases and J shed 3 bases, with 20 bases lying between them. The CDR3 loop spans 15 amino acids. The germline gives CDR1 MNHNS, CDR2 SASEGT. This CDR3 is CASRLFIGQNYEQYF. Here the CDR3 DNA reads TGTGCCAGCCGCCTTTTTATCGGACAGAACTACGAGCAGTACTTC.

The chain carries TRBV15 and TRBJ1-5; D not resolved. In germline, CDR1 is LNHNV, CDR2 YYDKDF (reference sequence). The CDR3 spans 14 residues. V lost 6 bases, J lost 5 bases, and 14 bases lay in between. CDR3 coding DNA: TGTGCCACCAGTGGGGAGGTGAGGGATCAGCCCCAGCATTTT. Protein: CATSGEVRDQPQHF.

The DNA of the CDR3 is TGTGCCAGCAGTTCAAGACAGGGGTTGGCCGGGGAGCTGTTTTTT. Translation gives CASSSRQGLAGELFF. The chain recombines TRBV6-5 with TRBJ2-2, with TRBD1 matching over 8 bases. The length of the CDR3 is 15 residues. V dropped 4 bases and J dropped 6; count of bases not matched to a gene: 7. The V gene's germline CDR1 is MNHEY and CDR2 SVGAGI.